These 10 T cell receptor beta chains were all obtained from the same sample, sequenced in a study of control samples from healthy donors and cancer patients. Generated by immunoSEQ multiplex PCR, the TCRdb table keeps only in-frame clones and is missing some. The table includes 120,000 or so clones, approximately 89% detected once. Input material: blood. Every receptor here comes from a young woman in good health.

The chain is built from TRBV9 and TRBJ2-2; 10 bases are a match to TRBD2. Germline CDR1 reads SGDLS; CDR2 reads YYNGEE. The CDR3 totals 16 residues. The V segment lost 2 bases and the J segment 5 bases; nucleotides outside the gene matches: 6. CDR3 region: CASSVAAGGRTGELFF. The CDR3 nucleotides are TGTGCCAGCAGCGTTGCAGCGGGGGGGCGAACCGGGGAGCTGTTTTTT.

The chain has TRBV3-1 (or the pseudogene TRBV3-2) and TRBJ2-3; D not resolved. Germline CDR1 LGHDT, CDR2 YNNKEL (reference sequence). This CDR3 has 15 residues. The ends were cut back, 0 bases at V and 0 bases at J, with 7 bases in the middle. The DNA for the CDR3 is TGTGCCAGCAGCCAAGAGGCCAGTAGCACAGATACGCAGTATTTT. Protein product: CASSQEASSTDTQYF.

This clone has only one observation. The sample contains more than one DNA sequence encoding this CDR3. The chain recombines TRBV5-1 with TRBJ2-5; TRBD1 agrees at 11 bases. CDR3 length equals 16 residues. Germline V lookup: CDR1 SGHRS, CDR2 YFSETQ. After removal of 4 bases from V and 0 bases from J, the junction contained 5 bases not matched to a gene. Written as DNA, the CDR3 is TGCGCCAGCAGCCCCGGGACAGGGGGGTACCAAGAGACCCAGTACTTC. Amino acid sequence: CASSPGTGGYQETQYF.

The rearrangement joins TRBV19 to TRBJ1-1; 7 bases are a match to TRBD1. CDR1 and CDR2 (germline): LNHDA, SQIVND (reference sequence). This CDR3 comprises 14 residues. J was trimmed by 11 bases and V by 7 bases; bases with no gene match: 16. The CDR3 sequence is CASTDATGINLAFF. Here the CDR3 DNA reads TGTGCCAGTACCGACGCGACAGGGATTAACTTGGCTTTCTTT.

This chain links TRBV18 with TRBJ2-7, with no clear D. This CDR3 has 14 amino acids. Germline-derived CDR1 and CDR2 are KGHSH and LQKENI. Trimming cost V 3 bases and J 3 bases, with 12 bases left between them. CDR3 nucleotides: TGTGCCAGCTCACCTATTGGGAATAGCTACGAGCAGTACTTC. Amino acids: CASSPIGNSYEQYF.

The chain combines TRBV24-1 with TRBJ1-5, with 9 bases fitting TRBD1. V lost 3 bases to trimming and J lost 3 bases; unmatched junction nucleotides: 8. The CDR3 covers 17 residues. Germline loops: CDR1 KGHDR, CDR2 SFDVKD. The CDR3 reads CATSDGQGPRFNQPQHF. CDR3 coding DNA: TGTGCCACCAGTGATGGACAGGGGCCGAGATTCAATCAGCCCCAGCATTTT.

This chain uses TRBV18 with TRBJ2-7; 7 bases are shared with TRBD1. J was trimmed by 7 bases and V by 4 bases; bases with no gene match: 10. This CDR3 has 14 residues. The germline V gene has CDR1 KGHSH and CDR2 LQKENI. Here the CDR3 DNA reads TGTGCCAGCTCACACGAAACAGGGGCCTGGGAGCAGTACTTC. Translated: CASSHETGAWEQYF.

This sequence joins TRBV5-1 and TRBJ1-1, with D maybe TRBD1 (5 bases). With 4 bases removed from V and 4 bases from J, the gap between germline ends came to 20 bases. Germline CDR1 and CDR2: SGHRS and YFSETQ. This CDR3 is 16 amino acids long. This CDR3 reads CASSGPDGALGTEAFF. Written as DNA, the CDR3 is TGCGCCAGCAGCGGACCGGATGGGGCGTTAGGCACTGAAGCTTTCTTT.

The chain has TRBV4-2 and TRBJ2-7; the match to TRBD2 covers 11 bases. Germline V gives CDR1 LGHNA, CDR2 YNFKEQ. With 5 bases clipped from V and 2 bases from J, the junction kept 5 bases outside the gene matches. The CDR3 runs 15 residues. The CDR3, as DNA: TGTGCCAGCAGCTCAGGACTAGCGGGCACCTACGAGCAGTACTTC. It encodes CASSSGLAGTYEQYF.

The chain recombines TRBV6-5 with TRBJ2-6; D possibly corresponds to TRBD2 (6 bases). Germline CDR1 MNHEY, CDR2 SVGAGI. The CDR3 sequence is 15 residues long. Trimming stripped 7 bases from V and 2 bases from J, with 12 bases between. The DNA for the CDR3 is TGTGCCAGCACAGTCGGGGGAACTGGGGCCAACGTCCTGACTTTC. It is translated as CASTVGGTGANVLTF.